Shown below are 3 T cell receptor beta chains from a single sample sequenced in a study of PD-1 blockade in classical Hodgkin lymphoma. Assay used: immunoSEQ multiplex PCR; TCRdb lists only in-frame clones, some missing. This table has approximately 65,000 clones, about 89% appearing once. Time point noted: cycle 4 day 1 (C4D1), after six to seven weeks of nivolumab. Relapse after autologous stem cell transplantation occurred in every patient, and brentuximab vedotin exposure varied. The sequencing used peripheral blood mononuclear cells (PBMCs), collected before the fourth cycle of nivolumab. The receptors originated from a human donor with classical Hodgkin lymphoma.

Here the CDR3 reads CASSYRVGNQPQHF. CDR3 nucleotide sequence: TGTGCCAGCAGTTATCGGGTGGGCAATCAGCCCCAGCATTTT. The V gene is TRBV6-5, the J gene TRBJ1-5; no firm D call. V dropped 3 bases and J dropped 2 bases, with 8 bases sitting between them. The CDR3 length is 14 residues. Germline lookup yields CDR1 MNHEY and CDR2 SVGAGI.

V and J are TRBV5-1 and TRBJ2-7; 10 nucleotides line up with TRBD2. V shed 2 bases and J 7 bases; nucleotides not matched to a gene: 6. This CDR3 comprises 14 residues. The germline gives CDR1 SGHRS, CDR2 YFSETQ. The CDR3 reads CASSFKRGGLEQYF. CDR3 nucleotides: TGCGCCAGCAGCTTTAAGCGGGGGGGCCTTGAGCAGTACTTC.

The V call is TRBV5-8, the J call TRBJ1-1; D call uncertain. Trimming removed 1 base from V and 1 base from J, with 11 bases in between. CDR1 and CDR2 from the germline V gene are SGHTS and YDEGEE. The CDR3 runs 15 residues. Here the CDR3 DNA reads TGTGCCAGCAGCTTGTATTGGGGAACGAACACTGAAGCTTTCTTT. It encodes CASSLYWGTNTEAFF. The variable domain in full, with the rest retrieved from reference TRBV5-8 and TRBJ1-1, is EAGVTQSPTHLIKTRGQQATLRCSPISGHTSVYWYQQALGLGLQFLLWYDEGEERNRGNFPPRFSGRQFPNYSSELNVNALELEDSALYLCASSLYWGTNTEAFFGQGTRLTVV.